The 10 T cell receptor beta chains below were found in one sample sequenced in a study of T-cell reconstitution after alpha-beta-depleted transplantation in children. Unique molecular identifiers were incorporated when the TCRbeta library was constructed. One entry per CDR3 protein, called by TCRdb with MiXCR from the PCR reads. The data contain fewer than 550,000 distinct CDR3 sequences, more than 9.5% of them seen just once; the ten biggest clones take up about 14%. Sequenced material: PBMCs, mostly from graft donor cells, taken 180 days after TCRalphabeta/CD19-depleted stem cell transplant. These receptors were obtained from a female patient aged 2-10 years who had a stem cell transplant for aplastic anemia, so the T cells may come from the graft donor.

This clonotype was observed a handful of times. The gene calls are TRBV16 and TRBJ1-2; D is perhaps TRBD1 (5 bases). Trimming took 5 bases from V and 6 from J, leaving 16 bases between them. Per germline, CDR1 KGHSY and CDR2 FQNENV. CDR3 size: 14 residues. CDR3 protein: CASSGLRGVNGYTF. CDR3 bases: TGTGCCAGCAGCGGCCTTCGGGGCGTAAATGGCTACACCTTC. The full variable domain, with the rest looked up from reference TRBV16 and TRBJ1-2, is GEEVAQTPKHLVRGEGQKAKLYCAPIKGHSYVFWYQQVLKNEFKFLISFQNENVFDETGMPKERFSAKCLPNSPCSLEIQATKLEDSAVYFCASSGLRGVNGYTFGSGTRLTVV.

The rearrangement uses TRBV14 and TRBJ2-7, with 7 bases that match TRBD2. CDR3 length: 15 amino acids. Trimming removed 0 bases from V and 5 bases from J; junction bases left unmatched: 7. Germline loops: CDR1 SGHDN, CDR2 FVKESK. CDR3 loop: CASSQEGLRWNEQYF. CDR3 DNA sequence: TGTGCCAGCAGCCAAGAGGGACTACGCTGGAACGAGCAGTACTTC.

The V call is TRBV7-2, the J call TRBJ1-5; D not resolved. Germline V lookup: CDR1 SGHTA, CDR2 FQGNSA. V was trimmed by 5 bases and J by 7 bases, leaving 12 bases between them. The CDR3 covers 13 residues. The CDR3 sequence: CASSPWKEQPQHF. CDR3 DNA sequence: TGTGCCAGCAGCCCATGGAAAGAGCAGCCCCAGCATTTT.

This clonotype showed up just a few times. The rearrangement links TRBV19 to TRBJ1-1; D is unresolved. The CDR3 is 18 amino acids. The germline V and J ends were trimmed by 3 bases and 0 bases, with 20 bases remaining between them. Germline CDR1 LNHDA, CDR2 SQIVND (reference sequence). This CDR3 reads CASSILQKRVRMNTEAFF. For the CDR3, the DNA is TGTGCCAGTAGTATTCTACAGAAGAGGGTCAGGATGAACACTGAAGCTTTCTTT.

This clonotype was counted between two and nine times. The chain links TRBV5-1 to TRBJ1-1; D is uncertain. V was clipped by 0 bases and J by 0 bases, with 9 bases between them. The CDR3 covers 15 residues. From germline, CDR1 is SGHRS and CDR2 YFSETQ. The CDR3 spells CASSLAAVMNTEAFF. The CDR3 coding sequence is TGCGCCAGCAGCTTGGCAGCGGTCATGAACACTGAAGCTTTCTTT.

This clonotype showed up just a few times. The genes are TRBV5-1 and TRBJ2-5, with D unclear. The CDR3 is made up of 15 amino acids. Germline-derived CDR1 and CDR2 are SGHRS and YFSETQ. Trimming removed 1 base at V and 2 bases at J, with 12 bases between. CDR3 sequence (DNA): TGCGCCAGCAGCTTGATGACGGAGCTTCAAGAGACCCAGTACTTC. It yields the protein CASSLMTELQETQYF.

This clonotype appeared many times. The chain uses TRBV7-2 and TRBJ2-3, with a tentative D call TRBD2 (5 bases). This CDR3 is built from 14 residues. V lost 3 bases to trimming and J lost 5 bases, with 12 bases between them. Per germline, CDR1 SGHTA and CDR2 FQGNSA. The CDR3 loop reads CASSFRRMGDTQYF. The CDR3 coding sequence is TGTGCCAGCAGCTTCCGGAGGATGGGAGATACGCAGTATTTT.

The sample holds many counts of this clonotype. V gene TRBV7-2 combines with J gene TRBJ2-1; 11 bases align to TRBD1. The germline V gene encodes CDR1 SGHTA and CDR2 FQGNSA. CDR3 length: 16 amino acids. The ends lost 5 bases at V and 6 bases at J; junction bases unmatched: 9. The CDR3 protein is CASSARDRGNGNEQFF. The CDR3 DNA is TGTGCCAGCAGCGCCCGGGACAGGGGGAACGGCAATGAGCAGTTCTTC.

J is TRBJ1-1 and V is TRBV18, with D possibly matching TRBD1 (5 bases). V was trimmed by 0 bases and J by 4 bases, leaving 12 bases between them. The CDR3 extends over 15 amino acids. Looked up from germline, CDR1 is KGHSH and CDR2 is LQKENI. CDR3: CASSPPPGRGTEAFF. CDR3 coding DNA: TGTGCCAGCTCACCACCCCCAGGGCGGGGCACTGAAGCTTTCTTT. The whole variable domain, filled in from reference TRBV18 and TRBJ1-1, reads NAGVMQNPRHLVRRRGQEARLRCSPMKGHSHVYWYRQLPEEGLKFMVYLQKENIIDESGMPKERFSAEFPKEGPSILRIQQVVRGDSAAYFCASSPPPGRGTEAFFGQGTRLTVV.

The chain links TRBV5-1 to TRBJ2-3, with D hard to call. Trimming shortened V by 0 bases and J by 2 bases, and 7 bases separated the two germline ends. The CDR3 covers 14 residues. Per germline, CDR1 SGHRS and CDR2 YFSETQ. The CDR3 is CASSLGSNTDTQYF. The CDR3 coding sequence is TGCGCCAGCAGCTTGGGGTCGAACACAGATACGCAGTATTTT.